This paragraph covers one T cell receptor beta chain sequence. Its recognized antigen is unknown. The input lacks base qualities; no much larger clone sits a single base away. PBMCs were isolated by Ficoll-Paque density gradient centrifugation. This sample was included in a study of T-cell memory formation after mild COVID-19 (dated by TCRdb to about 2021). Context from the whole study: TCR sequence clusters from the two donors were largely donor specific. T-cell clones expanding and contracting after mild COVID-19 in a couple of donors were tracked by longitudinal TCRalpha and TCRbeta repertoire sequencing. The cohort comprised two young, previously healthy adult volunteers, one female and one male. On the study overall, not on this receptor specifically: Some responding clones were found in pre-infection memory, which suggests that pre-existing cross-reactive memory T cells took part in the SARS-CoV-2 response. Contracting CD4+ clones turned up mainly in the CM and EM memory subsets, whereas EMRA was where CD8+ clones were enriched. From day 15 to 85, contracting clones showed balanced CD4/CD8 phenotypes, whereas a second wave of clones that expanded from day 15 to 37 leaned towards CD4+. Only two mild cases were covered by the study, and larger cohorts that include severe cases with pre-infection samples were considered necessary. SARS-CoV-2 specificity of the second-wave clones peaking on day 37 was not confirmed.

Sequenced using an Illumina NovaSeq 6000. cDNA libraries for TCRalpha and TCRbeta were prepared by 5'RACE using constant-segment primers, with sample barcodes and unique molecular identifiers added. RNA was extracted from every sample with Trizol reagent. Library amplification was performed in two PCR steps, and a second sample barcode and Illumina TruSeq adapters were introduced in the second step. Sequencing of libraries was performed on an Illumina NovaSeq with 2 x 150 bp paired-end reads. On the study's bioinformatics: With migec v1.2.7, reads were demultiplexed and then collapsed into UMI-guided consensus sequences. Using mixcr v2.1.11, UMI consensuses were aligned to TRA and TRB V and J templates and then assembled into clonotypes. Expanded or contracted clonotypes were those called significant by both edgeR and NoisET, with noise models trained on biological replicates. For edgeR calls, a false discovery rate-adjusted p below 0.01 and a log2 fold-change threshold of 1 were applied. As an exploratory analysis of dynamics, max-normalized trajectories of the 1000 most abundant clonotypes were examined by PCA with hierarchical clustering. Separately sequenced CD4+ and CD8+ repertoires were used to assign the CD4 or CD8 phenotype of responding clones. TCRdb redid the processing of the public reads, applying fastp at Q25 and MiXCR, and retained in-frame beta chains. For every CDR3 protein sequence, its rows merge into one entry that carries the most common genes and DNA. The V and J calls and clone size come from TCRdb's table, not from the authors' own analysis. A total of about 310,000 distinct CDR3 sequences appear in this sample, 15% to 20% of them only once. The ten largest clones represent roughly 20% of the sample.

The specimen was PBMCs or a T cell subset sorted from them (not recorded which). The receptor was derived from a man younger than 35 who had mild COVID-19 (a few samples of this study predate the infection). The sample titles of this study are shuffled in the database, so cell type and time point are left out; the donor was told from shared clones.

The CDR3 region reads CASSYTGVTQYF. The nucleotide sequence is given as TGTGCCAGCAGCTACACTGGGGTGACCCAGTACTTC. The receptor chain draws on TRBV7-9 and TRBJ2-5; there is no confident call for the D gene. The germline ends are 10 bases apart after V is trimmed by 4 bases and J by 7 bases. CDR1 and CDR2, per the germline V gene (reference sequence), are SEHNR and FQNEAQ. Taken from cysteine to phenylalanine, the CDR3 has 12 residues. Only the CDR3 DNA is retained, 36 bases long and in frame from the first base.